The clone carrying this TCR beta chain was observed a few times. Its antigen remains unknown. The source of the sample is a study of T-cell reconstitution after alpha-beta-depleted transplantation in children. General observations from the study: Among T cells one year after transplant, newly produced cells accounted for most counts and diversity. Where alpha-beta T cells came from about two months after transplant was reportedly several hundred expanded graft clones. Recipient T cells and thymic progenitors that survived were the source of the high TCRbeta diversity seen at day 60 in some patients.

The CDR3 is 15 amino acids. Germline V gene data show CDR1 as SEHNR and CDR2 as FQNEAQ (reference sequence). V was pared by 2 bases and J by 3 bases, with 12 bases between. The library targeted TCRbeta and was prepared with unique molecular identifiers. MiXCR was run by TCRdb on the PCR reads, yielding one entry per CDR3 protein. The table includes more than 400,000 distinct CDR3 sequences, 11% detected once. The material sequenced was PBMCs, mostly from graft donor cells, taken 180 days after TCRalphabeta/CD19-depleted stem cell transplant. The V call is TRBV7-9, the J call TRBJ2-3, with a possible D match to TRBD2 (5 bases). The sequence was collected from a female patient aged 2-9 years who had a stem cell transplant for aplastic anemia, so the T cells may come from the graft donor. DNA for the CDR3: TGTGCCAGCAGCTTACCCTCCCGGAGGACAGATACGCAGTATTTT. It is translated as CASSLPSRRTDTQYF. Using reference TRBV7-9 and TRBJ2-3 for the parts outside the CDR3, the full variable domain is DTGVSQNPRHKITKRGQNVTFRCDPISEHNRLYWYRQTLGQGPEFLTYFQNEAQLEKSRLLSDRFSAERPKGSFSTLEIQRTEQGDSAMYLCASSLPSRRTDTQYFGPGTRLTVL.